Below, 30 T cell receptor beta chains from the same sample are listed, as sequenced in a study of T-cell memory formation after mild COVID-19. TCRdb reprocessed the 5' RACE reads with MiXCR, giving one entry per CDR3 protein. The sample records 35,000 to 40,000 distinct CDR3 sequences, roughly 6.1% being singletons. Input material: PBMCs or a T cell subset sorted from them (not recorded which). The receptors were sampled from an adult who had mild COVID-19 (a few samples of this study predate the infection). Cell type and time point are not known.

A few counts support this clonotype. The rearrangement uses TRBV9 and TRBJ2-3; D is perhaps TRBD1 (5 bases). The V end lost 0 bases, the J end lost 4 bases, and 12 bases lay between the germline ends. The length of the CDR3 is 15 residues. Germline CDR1 is SGDLS and CDR2 is YYNGEE. CDR3 sequence (DNA): TGTGCCAGCAGCGTAGAAGGGGTTGGATCAGATACGCAGTATTTT. Its translation: CASSVEGVGSDTQYF.

The sample holds many counts of this clonotype. V usage is TRBV4-3 and J usage is TRBJ2-2; D perhaps matches TRBD1 (6 bases). Between the trimmed V and J ends, which lost 1 base and 7 bases, there was a span of 31 bases. The CDR3 covers 21 residues. In germline, CDR1 is LGHNA, CDR2 YSLEER. CDR3 protein: CASSQGWAPDSWEKGHGELFF. CDR3 DNA sequence: TGCGCCAGCAGCCAAGGGTGGGCCCCGGACAGTTGGGAAAAGGGTCACGGGGAGCTGTTTTTT.

This clonotype was seen more than once but under ten times. The chain is built from TRBV6-5 and TRBJ1-1; 8 bases are shared with TRBD1. CDR3 length: 13 residues. V gave up 6 bases and J gave up 4 bases; unmatched junction bases: 4. CDR1 and CDR2 from the germline V gene are MNHEY and SVGAGI. CDR3 protein: CASRPTGGTEAFF. DNA for the CDR3: TGTGCCAGCAGACCAACAGGGGGCACTGAAGCTTTCTTT.

This clonotype showed up many times. The genes are TRBV5-1 and TRBJ2-5; the D call may be TRBD1 or TRBD2 (5 bases each). V was pared by 4 bases and J by 2 bases, with 12 bases between. This CDR3 region has 14 residues. In germline, CDR1 is SGHRS, CDR2 YFSETQ. The CDR3 spells CASSEGRTQETQYF. CDR3 DNA sequence: TGCGCCAGCAGCGAGGGACGTACACAAGAGACCCAGTACTTC.

The sample holds one count of this clonotype. In DNA, the CDR3 is TGTGCCAGCATGGCAACGGGGGGGCTGACCGGGGAGCTGTTTTTT. It encodes CASMATGGLTGELFF. The V gene is TRBV2, the J gene TRBJ2-2, with TRBD2 matching over 8 bases. V lost 7 bases, J lost 5 bases, and 9 bases stayed unmatched. The CDR3 length is 15 residues. In germline, CDR1 is SNHLY, CDR2 FYNNEI.

The chain has TRBV5-1 and TRBJ2-7; possible D gene TRBD2, 6 bases. V lost 4 bases to trimming and J lost 6 bases, with 14 bases between them. This CDR3 contains 13 residues. From germline, CDR1 is SGHRS and CDR2 YFSETQ. CDR3 DNA sequence: TGCGCCAGCAGCGATAAGGTCGGGGGCGAGCAGTACTTC. The encoded protein is CASSDKVGGEQYF.

This clonotype was seen a few times. CDR3 bases: TGTGCCAGCAGCTTGGCGGGTGGCAGGGATGGCTACACCTTC. Its protein product is CASSLAGGRDGYTF. This chain links TRBV5-4 with TRBJ1-2, with D tentatively TRBD1 (5 bases). Germline V CDR1 and CDR2: SGHNT, YYREEE (reference sequence). The CDR3 is 14 residues long. The V gene lost 0 bases and the J gene lost 6 bases, with 12 bases spanning the gap.

V is TRBV5-5 and J is TRBJ1-2; a weak D match, TRBD1 (6 bases). V gave up 4 bases and J gave up 6 bases, with 13 bases separating them. This CDR3 is built from 13 residues. Per the germline V gene, CDR1 is SGHKS and CDR2 is YYEKEE (reference sequence). CDR3 in DNA: TGTGCCAGCAGCCCGGAGGGGGTTAATGGCTACACCTTC. Translation: CASSPEGVNGYTF.

This clonotype has at least ten counts. The rearrangement joins TRBV3-1 to TRBJ1-1, with D maybe TRBD1 (5 bases). V was pared by 7 bases and J by 4 bases, with 7 bases between. The CDR3 consists of 11 residues. CDR1 and CDR2 from the germline V gene are LGHDT and YNNKEL (reference sequence). CDR3 sequence reads: CASIGGTEAFF. The CDR3 coding sequence is TGTGCCAGCATTGGGGGCACTGAAGCTTTCTTT.

This clonotype occurred many times. This chain joins TRBV4-3 and TRBJ1-6; D might be TRBD1 (5 bases). Trimming cost V 6 bases and J 0 bases, with 12 bases left between them. CDR3 size: 16 residues. CDR1 is LGHNA and CDR2 is YSLEER in the germline V gene. The CDR3 here is CASSRDASSYNSPLHF. The DNA for the CDR3 is TGCGCCAGCAGTCGGGACGCGAGCTCCTATAATTCACCCCTCCACTTT.

This clonotype has ten or more counts. The chain has TRBV5-1 and TRBJ2-5, with no clear D. Germline V gene data show CDR1 as SGHRS and CDR2 as YFSETQ. This CDR3 is built from 14 residues. V shed 5 bases and J shed 3 bases, with 14 bases lying between them. The CDR3: CASSFLGSKETQYF. The CDR3 region has the DNA TGCGCCAGCAGTTTTCTAGGATCCAAAGAGACCCAGTACTTC.

CDR3 region: CASSPGRQSLAYEQYF. The CDR3 DNA reads TGTGCCAGCAGCCCCGGACGACAGAGCTTAGCCTACGAGCAGTACTTC. V and J are TRBV6-2 or TRBV6-3 and TRBJ2-7; the D gene is possibly TRBD1 (5 bases). Trimming cost V 6 bases and J 2 bases, with 20 bases left between them. CDR3 length: 16 amino acids. Germline V gives CDR1 MNHEY, CDR2 SVGEGT.

Ten or more counts support this clonotype. The rearrangement uses TRBV11-3 and TRBJ2-1; 9 nucleotides align to TRBD2. Germline V gives CDR1 SGHNT, CDR2 YENEEA. The junction had 10 bases not matched to a gene; V was cut back by 3 bases and J by 10 bases. This CDR3 is 15 amino acids long. This chain's CDR3 is CASSLVAGELGEQFF. The DNA for the CDR3 is TGTGCCAGCAGCTTGGTAGCGGGAGAGTTAGGCGAGCAGTTCTTC.

This rearrangement joins TRBV5-1 to TRBJ1-5; 8 bases are shared with TRBD1. The germline CDR1 and CDR2 sequences are SGHRS and YFSETQ. The CDR3 contains 14 residues. V lost 0 bases, J lost 7 bases, and 3 bases stayed unmatched. The CDR3 DNA reads as TGCGCCAGCAGCTTGGCAGGGGGCGGGCAGCCCCAGCATTTT. This sequence encodes CASSLAGGGQPQHF.

This clonotype was picked up many times. The chain is built from TRBV15 and TRBJ2-7; D call uncertain. Per the germline V gene, CDR1 is LNHNV and CDR2 is YYDKDF (reference sequence). The germline V and J ends were trimmed by 0 bases and 7 bases, with 13 bases remaining between them. CDR3 size: 14 residues. The CDR3 region has the DNA TGTGCCACCAGCAGAGATCGGGCCCCAGCTGAGCAGTACTTC. Protein sequence: CATSRDRAPAEQYF.

The sample holds a few counts of this clonotype. This rearrangement joins TRBV7-2 to TRBJ1-1, with 11 bases matching TRBD1. Unmatched junction bases numbered 7, after V lost 4 bases and J lost 0 bases. Germline lookup yields CDR1 SGHTA and CDR2 FQGNSA. The CDR3 has 17 amino acids. CDR3 residues: CASSSTDRGRMNTEAFF. Here the CDR3 DNA reads TGTGCCAGCAGCTCCACGGACAGGGGGCGTATGAACACTGAAGCTTTCTTT.

This clonotype was detected many times. This chain links TRBV4-2 with TRBJ2-2, with D perhaps TRBD1 (5 bases). The CDR3 is 14 amino acids. V was cut by 2 bases and J by 4 bases, with 8 bases left in between. Germline CDR1 and CDR2: LGHNA and YNFKEQ. CDR3 nucleotides: TGTGCCAGCAGCCAAATTCAGGGCACCGGGGAGCTGTTTTTT. It is translated as CASSQIQGTGELFF.

The chain employs TRBV2 and TRBJ2-3; D gene unclear. The CDR3 is made up of 15 amino acids. From germline, CDR1 is SNHLY and CDR2 FYNNEI. V gave up 7 bases and J gave up 0 bases, with 14 bases separating them. In nucleotides, the CDR3 is TGTGCCAGCAAACCGACGGTATCTAGCACAGATACGCAGTATTTT. It specifies CASKPTVSSTDTQYF.

The table lists this clonotype with many counts. This chain uses TRBV5-1 with TRBJ1-1, with D perhaps matching TRBD1 (5 bases). V was shortened by 3 bases and J by 1 base, with 19 bases between the two germline ends. Germline CDR1 and CDR2: SGHRS and YFSETQ. The CDR3 sequence is 17 residues long. The CDR3 spells CASSSVQGETGNTEAFF. CDR3 DNA: TGCGCCAGCAGCTCAGTCCAGGGAGAGACTGGGAACACTGAAGCTTTCTTT.

This clonotype has only a few counts. The V call is TRBV5-1, the J call TRBJ1-2; maybe TRBD1 (5 bases). Trimming pared 1 base from V and 7 bases from J, leaving 17 bases between. CDR3 length: 15 residues. CDR1 SGHRS and CDR2 YFSETQ come from the germline V gene. CDR3 DNA: TGCGCCAGCAGCTTGAATTCTGGGCAGGGACGTGGCTACACCTTC. Amino acids: CASSLNSGQGRGYTF.

This clonotype was picked up many times. The chain combines TRBV5-1 with TRBJ2-3; 8 bases fit TRBD2. CDR1 is SGHRS and CDR2 is YFSETQ in the germline V gene. The CDR3 spans 17 residues. The junction had 14 bases not matched to a gene; V was cut back by 4 bases and J by 4 bases. This CDR3 reads CASSLTKSGSMPDTQYF. CDR3 nucleotides: TGCGCCAGCAGCCTGACAAAGAGCGGGAGTATGCCAGATACGCAGTATTTT.

In its sample, this clonotype was seen many times. The rearrangement joins TRBV12-3 or TRBV12-4 to TRBJ2-2, with D uncertain. The germline V and J ends were trimmed by 2 bases and 2 bases, with 6 bases remaining between them. The CDR3 extends over 14 amino acids. CDR3 residues: CASSLLLNTGELFF. The CDR3 DNA reads as TGTGCCAGCAGTTTATTACTAAACACCGGGGAGCTGTTTTTT.

This clonotype came up many times. V usage is TRBV7-9 and J usage is TRBJ2-3, with TRBD2 matching 11 bases. The CDR3 is 16 residues long. The germline V gene has CDR1 SEHNR and CDR2 FQNEAQ (reference sequence). After removal of 6 bases from V and 2 bases from J, the junction contained 7 bases not matched to a gene. This CDR3 reads CASSYTSGSNTDTQYF. The CDR3 DNA reads TGTGCCAGCAGTTATACTAGCGGGAGTAACACAGATACGCAGTATTTT.

This clonotype was counted many times. The chain combines TRBV12-3 or TRBV12-4 with TRBJ2-1, with 11 positions matching TRBD2. The CDR3 covers 18 residues. The V and J ends lost 5 bases and 2 bases, in that order; junction bases with no gene match: 11. Here the CDR3 reads CASSPLVSSGRTYNEQFF. CDR3 in DNA: TGTGCCAGCAGTCCCCTGGTTTCTAGCGGGAGGACCTACAATGAGCAGTTCTTC.

This clonotype came up many times. The chain's CDR3 is CASNSGGENNEQFF. The DNA for the CDR3 is TGCGCCAGCAACTCGGGGGGCGAAAACAATGAGCAGTTCTTC. This chain connects TRBV5-1 to TRBJ2-1, with D tentatively TRBD2 (7 bases). CDR1 is SGHRS, CDR2 YFSETQ, per germline. The CDR3 is 14 residues long. V lost 6 bases to trimming and J lost 5 bases, with 15 bases between them.

This clonotype was counted a few times. The chain carries TRBV19 and TRBJ2-5, with 11 bases aligning to TRBD2. Germline V gene sequence: CDR1 LNHDA, CDR2 SQIVND (reference sequence). Trimming removed 4 bases from V and 5 bases from J; junction bases left unmatched: 9. The CDR3 consists of 16 residues. The CDR3 nucleotides read TGTGCCAGTAGTAGAACGGGACTAGCGGAGGGGGAGACCCAGTACTTC. This codes for CASSRTGLAEGETQYF.

The chain has TRBV12-3 or TRBV12-4 and TRBJ2-7; TRBD1 aligns across 10 bases. This CDR3 is built from 15 residues. Unmatched junction bases numbered 4, after V lost 2 bases and J lost 3 bases. The CDR3 region is CASSLWGQGIYEQYF. The CDR3 DNA reads TGTGCCAGCAGTTTATGGGGACAGGGGATCTACGAGCAGTACTTC.

This clonotype showed up many times. V and J are TRBV4-2 and TRBJ2-6, with TRBD1 identical over 7 bases. This CDR3 comprises 17 residues. CDR1 is LGHNA and CDR2 is YNFKEQ in the germline V gene. The V and J ends lost 1 base and 1 base, in that order; junction bases with no gene match: 4. CDR3 protein: CASSQGTGYSGANVLTF. The CDR3 DNA sequence: TGTGCCAGCAGCCAAGGGACAGGCTATTCTGGGGCCAACGTCCTGACTTTC.

This clonotype is medium-sized (0.01 to 0.1%) within its sample. This chain joins TRBV7-2 and TRBJ2-5, with D unresolved. Germline CDR1 SGHTA, CDR2 FQGNSA. V was pared by 1 base and J by 4 bases, with 7 bases between. The CDR3 contains 13 residues. CDR3: CASSLGAVETQYF. The CDR3 DNA sequence: TGTGCCAGCAGCTTAGGGGCCGTAGAGACCCAGTACTTC. The variable domain in full, with the rest retrieved from reference TRBV7-2 and TRBJ2-5, is GAGVSQSPSNKVTEKGKDVELRCDPISGHTALYWYRQSLGQGLEFLIYFQGNSAPDKSGLPSDRFSAERTGGSVSTLTIQRTQQEDSAVYLCASSLGAVETQYFGPGTRLLVL.

The genes are TRBV12-3 or TRBV12-4 and TRBJ2-2, with D tentatively TRBD1 (6 bases). This CDR3 is built from 15 residues. Between the trimmed V and J ends, which lost 6 bases and 1 base, there was a span of 12 bases. CDR3 amino acids: CASSETTGNTGELFF. The CDR3 DNA sequence: TGTGCCAGCAGCGAAACGACAGGGAACACCGGGGAGCTGTTTTTT.